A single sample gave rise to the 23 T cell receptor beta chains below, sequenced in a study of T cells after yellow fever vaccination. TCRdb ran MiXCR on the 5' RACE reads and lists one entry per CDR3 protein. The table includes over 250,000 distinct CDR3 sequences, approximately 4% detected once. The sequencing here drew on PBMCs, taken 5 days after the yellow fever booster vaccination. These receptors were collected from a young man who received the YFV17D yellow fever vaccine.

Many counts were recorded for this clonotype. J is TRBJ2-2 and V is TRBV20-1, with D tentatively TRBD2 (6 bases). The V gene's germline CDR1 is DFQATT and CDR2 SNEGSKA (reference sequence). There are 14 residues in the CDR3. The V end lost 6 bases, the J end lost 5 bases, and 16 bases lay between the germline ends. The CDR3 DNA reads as TGCAGTGCGAAGTGGGGGGAAAAGACCGGGGAGCTGTTTTTT. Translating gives CSAKWGEKTGELFF.

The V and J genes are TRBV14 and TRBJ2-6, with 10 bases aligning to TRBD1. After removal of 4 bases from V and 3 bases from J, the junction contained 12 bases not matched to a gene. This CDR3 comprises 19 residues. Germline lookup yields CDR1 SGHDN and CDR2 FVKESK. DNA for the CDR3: TGTGCCAGCAGCCGAACGGGACAGGGGTATTTTTTTGGGGCCAACGTCCTGACTTTC. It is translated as CASSRTGQGYFFGANVLTF.

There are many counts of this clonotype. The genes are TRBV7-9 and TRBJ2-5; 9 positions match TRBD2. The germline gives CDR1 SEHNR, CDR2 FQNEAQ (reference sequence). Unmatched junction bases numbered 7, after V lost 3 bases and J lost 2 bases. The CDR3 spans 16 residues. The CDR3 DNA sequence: TGTGCCAGCAGCTTGGTGCCTAGCGGGAAACAAGAGACCCAGTACTTC. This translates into CASSLVPSGKQETQYF.

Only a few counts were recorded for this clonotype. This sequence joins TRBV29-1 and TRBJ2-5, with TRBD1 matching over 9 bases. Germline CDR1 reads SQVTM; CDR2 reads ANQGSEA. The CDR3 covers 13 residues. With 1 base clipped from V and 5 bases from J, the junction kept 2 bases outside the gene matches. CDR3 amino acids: CSVEGTGVETQYF. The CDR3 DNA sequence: TGCAGCGTTGAAGGGACAGGGGTTGAGACCCAGTACTTC.

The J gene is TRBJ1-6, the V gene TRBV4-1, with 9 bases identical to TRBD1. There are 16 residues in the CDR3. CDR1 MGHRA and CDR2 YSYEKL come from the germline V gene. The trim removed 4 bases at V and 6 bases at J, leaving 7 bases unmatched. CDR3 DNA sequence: TGCGCCAGCAGCCTCACAGACAGGGGGGTTAATTCACCCCTCCACTTT. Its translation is CASSLTDRGVNSPLHF.

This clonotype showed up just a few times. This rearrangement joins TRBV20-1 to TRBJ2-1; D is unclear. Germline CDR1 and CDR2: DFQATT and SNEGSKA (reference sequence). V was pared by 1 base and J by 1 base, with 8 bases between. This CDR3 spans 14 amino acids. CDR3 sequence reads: CSARGVVSYNEQFF. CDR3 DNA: TGCAGTGCTAGAGGGGTGGTTTCCTACAATGAGCAGTTCTTC.

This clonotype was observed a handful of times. The CDR3 nucleotides are TGTGCCAGCAGTGTTGGGCGGGACACATGGACCGGGGAGCTGTTTTTT. Protein: CASSVGRDTWTGELFF. V and J are TRBV25-1 and TRBJ2-2; the D gene could be TRBD1 or TRBD2 (6 bases each). Trimming left V 4 bases short and J 5 bases short, with 17 bases between. CDR1 is MGHDK and CDR2 is SYGVNS in the germline V gene. CDR3 length: 16 residues.

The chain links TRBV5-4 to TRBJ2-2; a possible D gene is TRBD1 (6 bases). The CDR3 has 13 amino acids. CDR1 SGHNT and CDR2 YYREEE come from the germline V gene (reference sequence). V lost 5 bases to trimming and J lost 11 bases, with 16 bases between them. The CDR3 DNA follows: TGTGCCAGCAGTGGGGCAGGGGCTGGAGAGCTGTTTTTT. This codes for CASSGAGAGELFF.

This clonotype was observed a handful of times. CDR3 residues: CASSRQTSSGANVLTF. DNA of the CDR3: TGTGCCAGCTCACGACAGACAAGCTCTGGGGCCAACGTCCTGACTTTC. The V gene is TRBV18, the J gene TRBJ2-6, with D maybe TRBD1 (5 bases). The length of the CDR3 is 16 residues. In germline, CDR1 is KGHSH, CDR2 LQKENI. Trimming left V 4 bases short and J 0 bases short, with 10 bases between.

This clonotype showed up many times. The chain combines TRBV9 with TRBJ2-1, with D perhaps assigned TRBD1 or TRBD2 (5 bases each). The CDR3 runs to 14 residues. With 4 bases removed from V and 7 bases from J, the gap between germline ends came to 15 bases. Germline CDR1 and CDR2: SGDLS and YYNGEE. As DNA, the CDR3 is TGTGCCAGCAGCCCCCTGCGGGCAGGGAATGAGCAGTTCTTC. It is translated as CASSPLRAGNEQFF.

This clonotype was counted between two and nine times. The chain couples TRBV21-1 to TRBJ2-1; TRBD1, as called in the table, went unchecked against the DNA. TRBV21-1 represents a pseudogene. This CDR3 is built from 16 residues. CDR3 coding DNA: TGTGCCAGCAGCGCGTTTCCGGGACACCTCTACAATGAGCAGTTCTTC. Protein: CASSAFPGHLYNEQFF.

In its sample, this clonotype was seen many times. The CDR3 sequence: CASSPIGVDYGYTF. CDR3 sequence (DNA): TGCGCCAGCAGCCCCATCGGAGTAGACTATGGCTACACCTTC. The genes are TRBV5-1 and TRBJ1-2; D call uncertain. V lost 4 bases and J 3 bases, leaving 13 bases between the germline ends. Germline-derived CDR1 and CDR2 are SGHRS and YFSETQ. This CDR3 region has 14 residues.

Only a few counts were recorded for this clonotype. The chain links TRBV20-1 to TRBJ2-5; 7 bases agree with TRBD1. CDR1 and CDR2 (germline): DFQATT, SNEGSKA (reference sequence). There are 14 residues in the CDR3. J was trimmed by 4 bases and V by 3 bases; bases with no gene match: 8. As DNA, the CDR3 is TGCAGTGCTAGCCGGACAGGAGGATCAGAGACCCAGTACTTC. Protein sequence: CSASRTGGSETQYF.

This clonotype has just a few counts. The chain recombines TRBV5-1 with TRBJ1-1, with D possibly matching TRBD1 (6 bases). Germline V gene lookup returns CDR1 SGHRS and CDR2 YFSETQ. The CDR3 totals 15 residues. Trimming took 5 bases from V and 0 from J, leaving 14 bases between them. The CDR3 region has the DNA TGCGCCAGCAGTTTATCAGGGGAAATGAACACTGAAGCTTTCTTT. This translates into CASSLSGEMNTEAFF.

CDR3 DNA sequence: TGTGCCACCCGGGAGGTTGCAAGTGGAGGCATTCAGTACTTC. It translates to CATREVASGGIQYF. The chain recombines TRBV19 with TRBJ2-4, with 7 bases identical to TRBD2. V lost 10 bases to trimming and J lost 9 bases; unmatched junction nucleotides: 15. Germline V gene lookup returns CDR1 LNHDA and CDR2 SQIVND (reference sequence). The length of the CDR3 is 14 residues.

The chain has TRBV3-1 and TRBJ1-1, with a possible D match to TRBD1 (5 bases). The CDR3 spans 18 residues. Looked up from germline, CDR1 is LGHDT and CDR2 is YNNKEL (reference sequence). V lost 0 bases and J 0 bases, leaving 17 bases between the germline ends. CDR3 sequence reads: CASSQDWGDREMNTEAFF. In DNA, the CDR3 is TGTGCCAGCAGCCAAGATTGGGGGGATAGGGAAATGAACACTGAAGCTTTCTTT.

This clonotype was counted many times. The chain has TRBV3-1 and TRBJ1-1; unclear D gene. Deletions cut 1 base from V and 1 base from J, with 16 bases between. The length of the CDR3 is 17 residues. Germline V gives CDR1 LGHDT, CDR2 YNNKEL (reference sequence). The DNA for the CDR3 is TGTGCCAGCAGCCAAGTCTCTTGGAGCGGCGGGAACACTGAAGCTTTCTTT. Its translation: CASSQVSWSGGNTEAFF.

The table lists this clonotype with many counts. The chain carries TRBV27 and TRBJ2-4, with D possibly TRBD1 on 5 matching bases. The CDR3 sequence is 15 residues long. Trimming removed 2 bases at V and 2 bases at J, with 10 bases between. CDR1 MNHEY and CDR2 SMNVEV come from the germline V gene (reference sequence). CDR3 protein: CASSLRGSPKNIQYF. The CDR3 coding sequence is TGTGCCAGCAGTTTAAGGGGCAGCCCCAAAAACATTCAGTACTTC.

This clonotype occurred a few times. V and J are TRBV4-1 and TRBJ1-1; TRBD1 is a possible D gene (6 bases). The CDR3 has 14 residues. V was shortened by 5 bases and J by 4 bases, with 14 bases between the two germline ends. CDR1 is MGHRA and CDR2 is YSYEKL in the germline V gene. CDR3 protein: CASSDRTCCTEAFF. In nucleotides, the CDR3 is TGCGCCAGCAGCGACAGGACCTGTTGCACTGAAGCTTTCTTT.

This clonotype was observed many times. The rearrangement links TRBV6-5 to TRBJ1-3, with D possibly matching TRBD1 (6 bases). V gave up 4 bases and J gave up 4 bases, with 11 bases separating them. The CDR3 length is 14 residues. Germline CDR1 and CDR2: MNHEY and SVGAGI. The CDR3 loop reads CASSSGAAGNTIYF. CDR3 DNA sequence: TGTGCCAGCAGTTCGGGGGCAGCCGGAAACACCATATATTTT.

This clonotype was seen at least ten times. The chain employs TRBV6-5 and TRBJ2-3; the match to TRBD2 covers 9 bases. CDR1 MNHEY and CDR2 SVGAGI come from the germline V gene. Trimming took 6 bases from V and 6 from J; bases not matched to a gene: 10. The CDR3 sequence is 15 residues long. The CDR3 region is CASRGVSGGFDTQYF. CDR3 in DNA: TGTGCCAGCAGAGGGGTTAGCGGGGGTTTCGATACGCAGTATTTT.

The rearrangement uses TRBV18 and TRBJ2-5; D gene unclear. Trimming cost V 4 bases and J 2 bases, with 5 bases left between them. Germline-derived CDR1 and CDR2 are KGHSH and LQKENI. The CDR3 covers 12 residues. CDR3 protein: CASSQSQETQYF. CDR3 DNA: TGTGCCAGCTCACAGAGTCAAGAGACCCAGTACTTC.

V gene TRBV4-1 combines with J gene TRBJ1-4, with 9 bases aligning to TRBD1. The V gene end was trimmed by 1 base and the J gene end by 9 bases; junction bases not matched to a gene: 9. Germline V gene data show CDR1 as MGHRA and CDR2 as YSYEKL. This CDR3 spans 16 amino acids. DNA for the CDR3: TGCGCCAGCAGCCAAGCCCCCCGGGACAGGGTGCAAAAACTGTTTTTT. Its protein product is CASSQAPRDRVQKLFF.